This section outlines one TCR beta chain sequence together with its context. This specimen belongs to a study of blood T cell repertoires in COVID-19. Study background: Sites in the United States, Italy and Spain provided acute and convalescent COVID-19 samples. T cells, B-cell-depleted T cells, or PBMCs supplied cDNA or gDNA.

Original processing notes: Scientists estimated how many nucleated cells there were by amplifying reference gene primers. Using immunoSEQ multiplex PCR, the repertoire was profiled, and TCRdb retains in-frame clones only, with some absent. V and J calls and clone size follow that table, whereas D and trimming were derived from the DNA. In the table there are 120,000 or so clones, roughly 90% of which are singletons. The CDR3 contains 19 residues. After removal of 4 bases from V and 1 base from J, the junction contained 13 bases not matched to a gene. Germline CDR1 is LNHDA and CDR2 is SQIVND (reference sequence).

This receptor was identified in a man aged 50-59 years with acute or convalescent COVID-19. Sequenced material: peripheral blood. V usage is TRBV19 and J usage is TRBJ2-4; 10 bases align to TRBD1. In DNA, the CDR3 is TGTGCCAGTAGTACCGGACCGGGACAGGGGACGGTGGCCAAAAACATTCAGTACTTC. Encoded protein: CASSTGPGQGTVAKNIQYF.